This T cell receptor beta chain was profiled in a study of vaccination effects on CD4 cells after COVID-19. In the ViraFEST assay, antigen-specific CD4+ clonotypes were identified by expansion after peptide-pool stimulation. Researchers isolated CD4+ T cells once approximately eleven days of culture had elapsed. Two-dose BNT162b2 or mRNA-1273 vaccination was given to participants. Produced via immunoSEQ multiplex PCR; TCRdb's table is partial and in-frame only. The table records approximately 26,000 clones, around 79% of them present only once. Note on this clone: What it recognizes is unknown.

With 6 bases removed from V and 1 base from J, the gap between germline ends came to 12 bases. The CDR3 extends over 14 amino acids. The germline V gene encodes CDR1 SGHRS and CDR2 YFSETQ. This chain uses TRBV5-1 with TRBJ2-3; D possibly corresponds to TRBD2 (6 bases). The TCR comes from a human donor who received a COVID-19 vaccine. Here the sequenced sample was CD4+ T cells from PBMCs cultured with HCoV-NL63 spike peptides, taken after COVID-19 vaccination. CDR3 residues: CASMTGGGTDTQYF. The CDR3, as DNA: TGCGCCAGCATGACGGGCGGGGGCACAGATACGCAGTATTTT.